This TCR beta chain was retrieved from a study of blood T cell repertoires in COVID-19. Study background: Spain, Italy and the United States supplied samples that represented acute and convalescent COVID-19. Sources were T cells, B-cell-depleted T cells, or PBMCs; the material itself was cDNA or gDNA.

Those enrolled in Seattle joined during active infection and were followed longitudinally afterward. In the study's own analysis: Amplification of reference gene primers was used by the study to estimate nucleated cell counts. Profiled with immunoSEQ multiplex PCR; TCRdb holds only in-frame clones, not every one. From that table come the V and J calls and clone size; the DNA was used to work out D and trimming. This repertoire shows about 360,000 clones, 65% to 90% found once; its top ten account for about 7.6%. The germline V gene has CDR1 MNHNY and CDR2 SVGAGI (reference sequence). V dropped 7 bases and J dropped 5; count of bases not matched to a gene: 10. There are 14 residues in the CDR3. This clone has more than one count but fewer than ten.

The J gene is TRBJ1-1, the V gene TRBV6-6; 7 bases agree with TRBD1. Sequenced: peripheral blood. The sequence was collected from a woman aged 60-75 years with COVID-19, enrolled during active disease. As DNA, the CDR3 is TGTGCCAGCACCCTGACAGGGTCGATGACTGAAGCTTTCTTT. Protein: CASTLTGSMTEAFF.